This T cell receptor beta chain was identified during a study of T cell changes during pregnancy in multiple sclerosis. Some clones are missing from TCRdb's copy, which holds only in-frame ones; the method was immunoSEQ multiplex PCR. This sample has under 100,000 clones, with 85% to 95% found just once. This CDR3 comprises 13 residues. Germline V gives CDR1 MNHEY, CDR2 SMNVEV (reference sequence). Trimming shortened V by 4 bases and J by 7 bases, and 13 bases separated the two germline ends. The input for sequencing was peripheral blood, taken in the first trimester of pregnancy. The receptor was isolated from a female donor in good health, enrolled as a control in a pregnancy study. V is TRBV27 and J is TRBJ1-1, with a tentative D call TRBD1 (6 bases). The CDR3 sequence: CASSSARGREAFF. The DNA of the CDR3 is TGTGCCAGCAGTTCCGCCAGGGGCCGTGAAGCTTTCTTT.